These 30 T cell receptor beta chains came from one sample sequenced in a study of T cells after yellow fever vaccination. TCRdb independently ran MiXCR on the 5' RACE reads; one entry per CDR3 protein. Of approximately 96,000 distinct CDR3 sequences detected, 8.9% appear once; the ten largest clones hold 16%. The sample consisted of CD8+ T cells not binding an NS4B(214-222) dextramer, sorted from PBMCs, taken about 2 weeks after the first yellow fever vaccination. The source is a man between 18 and 35 years old who received the YFV17D yellow fever vaccine.

This clonotype appeared many times. The chain is built from TRBV6-1 and TRBJ2-1; D remains unclear. Looked up from germline, CDR1 is MNHNS and CDR2 is SASEGT. V lost 6 bases and J 7 bases, leaving 4 bases between the germline ends. The CDR3 is 10 amino acids. The CDR3 bases are TGTGCCAGCAGGATTAATGAGCAGTTCTTC. Translating gives CASRINEQFF.

This clonotype came up a few times. V and J are TRBV12-3 or TRBV12-4 and TRBJ1-3; D unclear. V was shortened by 3 bases and J by 0 bases, with 6 bases between the two germline ends. CDR3 length equals 14 residues. The CDR3 DNA reads as TGTGCCAGCAGTTTTGCCAGCTCTGGAAACACCATATATTTT. Its protein product is CASSFASSGNTIYF.

This clonotype was detected only a few times. The chain employs TRBV7-8 and TRBJ1-5; no clear D. Germline CDR1 SGHVS, CDR2 FQNEAQ. The CDR3 is made up of 14 amino acids. V lost 2 bases to trimming and J lost 7 bases, with 12 bases between them. CDR3 sequence (DNA): TGTGCCAGCAGCTTATATCCGGGGAGGCAGCCCCAGCATTTT. Protein: CASSLYPGRQPQHF.

CDR3 DNA: TGCAGCGTTGAACTGACTAGCGGGGGAACCTACAATGAGCAGTTCTTC. Translated, it gives CSVELTSGGTYNEQFF. V usage is TRBV29-1 and J usage is TRBJ2-1, with TRBD2 matching 12 bases. The ends lost 2 bases at V and 2 bases at J; junction bases unmatched: 4. The CDR3 is 16 amino acids. Germline V gene sequence: CDR1 SQVTM, CDR2 ANQGSEA.

This sequence joins TRBV6-1 and TRBJ2-6, with D maybe TRBD1 (5 bases). From germline, CDR1 is MNHNS and CDR2 SASEGT. The V and J ends lost 6 bases and 12 bases respectively, with 18 bases between them. This CDR3 region has 14 residues. The CDR3 loop is CASRQVLGSPVLTF. The DNA for the CDR3 is TGTGCCAGCAGACAGGTTTTGGGTTCTCCCGTCCTGACTTTC.

The chain recombines TRBV27 with TRBJ2-4; a possible D gene is TRBD2 (6 bases). V lost 8 bases and J lost 3, with 14 bases in between. Germline CDR1 is MNHEY and CDR2 is SMNVEV (reference sequence). This CDR3 is built from 14 residues. CDR3: CASAVGGGKNIQYF. The CDR3 coding sequence is TGTGCCAGCGCCGTCGGGGGAGGCAAAAACATTCAGTACTTC.

This clonotype was found a few times. The chain employs TRBV6-6 and TRBJ2-1; D gene uncertain. Germline loops: CDR1 MNHNY, CDR2 SVGAGI (reference sequence). V dropped 0 bases and J dropped 9 bases, with 6 bases sitting between them. The CDR3 runs 12 residues. CDR3 sequence: CASSYSDPEQFF. CDR3 in DNA: TGTGCCAGCAGTTACTCGGACCCTGAGCAGTTCTTC.

This sequence joins TRBV4-3 and TRBJ2-1; perhaps TRBD2 as D (5 bases). V lost 0 bases, J lost 10 bases, and 7 bases lay in between. This CDR3 contains 12 residues. The germline V gene has CDR1 LGHNA and CDR2 YSLEER. CDR3 coding DNA: TGCGCCAGCAGCCAAGATGAGGGAGAGCAGTTCTTC. This gives the protein CASSQDEGEQFF.

The rearrangement joins TRBV2 to TRBJ2-1, with unresolved D. CDR1 SNHLY and CDR2 FYNNEI come from the germline V gene. This CDR3 has 12 amino acids. Trimming cost V 8 bases and J 7 bases, with 12 bases left between them. Here the CDR3 DNA reads TGTGCCAGCGTGGGTATTGGGAATGAGCAGTTCTTC. Translated, it gives CASVGIGNEQFF.

This clonotype was found a few times. The chain uses TRBV9 and TRBJ2-5; no definite D call. The V and J ends lost 4 bases and 2 bases respectively, with 12 bases between them. Germline V gene lookup returns CDR1 SGDLS and CDR2 YYNGEE. This CDR3 has 14 amino acids. As DNA, the CDR3 is TGTGCCAGCAGCAGAGATGGGCTACAAGAGACCCAGTACTTC. Translating gives CASSRDGLQETQYF. Full variable domain (rest looked up from reference TRBV9 and TRBJ2-5): DSGVTQTPKHLITATGQRVTLRCSPRSGDLSVYWYQQSLDQGLQFLIQYYNGEERAKGNILERFSAQQFPDLHSELNLSSLELGDSALYFCASSRDGLQETQYFGPGTRLLVL.

The chain combines TRBV7-2 with TRBJ2-1, with 9 bases lining up with TRBD1. The CDR3 has 17 residues. J was trimmed by 0 bases and V by 4 bases; bases with no gene match: 7. The germline CDR1 and CDR2 sequences are SGHTA and FQGNSA. CDR3 loop: CASSYPGQGTSYNEQFF. The DNA for the CDR3 is TGTGCCAGCAGCTACCCGGGACAGGGTACCTCCTACAATGAGCAGTTCTTC. The entire variable domain, with the rest obtained from reference TRBV7-2 and TRBJ2-1, is as follows: GAGVSQSPSNKVTEKGKDVELRCDPISGHTALYWYRQSLGQGLEFLIYFQGNSAPDKSGLPSDRFSAERTGGSVSTLTIQRTQQEDSAVYLCASSYPGQGTSYNEQFFGPGTRLTVL.

This chain links TRBV7-6 with TRBJ1-1; D unclear. Germline loops: CDR1 SGHVS, CDR2 FNYEAQ. Trimming left V 5 bases short and J 4 bases short, with 11 bases between. The CDR3 is made up of 13 amino acids. CDR3 coding DNA: TGTGCCAGCAGCACGGGTTTTGGCACTGAAGCTTTCTTT. It encodes CASSTGFGTEAFF.

CDR3 loop: CASSQGRGSPYEQYV. The CDR3 DNA follows: TGCGCCAGCAGCCAAGGTCGGGGTTCCCCCTACGAGCAGTACGTC. V and J are TRBV4-3 and TRBJ2-7, with D tentatively TRBD2 (5 bases). The CDR3 is 15 residues long. Germline V CDR1 and CDR2: LGHNA, YSLEER. Trimming pared 1 base from V and 2 bases from J, leaving 12 bases between.

This clonotype turned up a few times. The rearrangement joins TRBV28 to TRBJ1-5, with a weak D call TRBD1 (5 bases). The length of the CDR3 is 13 residues. Between the trimmed V and J ends, which lost 2 bases and 5 bases, there was a span of 7 bases. Germline lookup yields CDR1 MDHEN and CDR2 SYDVKM. CDR3 protein: CASSLMGDQPQHF. DNA for the CDR3: TGTGCCAGCAGTTTAATGGGGGATCAGCCCCAGCATTTT.

This clonotype was seen more than once but under ten times. Here the CDR3 DNA reads TGTGCCAGCAGCTTAAAGGGACAGGGTTATACTGAAGCTTTCTTT. It translates to CASSLKGQGYTEAFF. The V call is TRBV7-9, the J call TRBJ1-1; 9 bases align to TRBD1. Per germline, CDR1 SEHNR and CDR2 FQNEAQ (reference sequence). This CDR3 region has 15 residues. Trimming removed 2 bases from V and 5 bases from J; junction bases left unmatched: 6.

This clonotype was counted a few times. This chain uses TRBV6-5 with TRBJ2-1; D assignment may be TRBD1 or TRBD2 (5 bases each). The CDR3 extends over 14 amino acids. Germline V CDR1 and CDR2: MNHEY, SVGAGI. With 3 bases removed from V and 5 bases from J, the gap between germline ends came to 11 bases. In DNA form, the CDR3 reads TGTGCCAGCAGTTATCCGGGACGGCACAATGAGCAGTTCTTC. It encodes CASSYPGRHNEQFF.

V is TRBV7-3 and J is TRBJ2-7; no clear D. This CDR3 is built from 16 residues. With 3 bases removed from V and 0 bases from J, the gap between germline ends came to 15 bases. Germline V gene data show CDR1 as SGHTA and CDR2 as FQGTGA. The DNA for the CDR3 is TGTGCCAGCAGCTTTCTCGGCGGACCCTGCTCCTACGAGCAGTACGTC. Translating it yields CASSFLGGPCSYEQYV.

This clonotype occurred a few times. The genes are TRBV12-3 or TRBV12-4 and TRBJ1-2; 7 bases match TRBD1. J gave up 5 bases and V 3 bases, and 6 bases lay outside the gene matches. The CDR3 loop spans 14 amino acids. In DNA form, the CDR3 reads TGTGCCAGCAGTTTGGAGGGGGCTGTATATGGCTACACCTTC. It codes for CASSLEGAVYGYTF.

The V gene is TRBV3-1, the J gene TRBJ2-3; possible D gene TRBD2, 6 bases. The CDR3 covers 19 residues. Germline V CDR1 and CDR2: LGHDT, YNNKEL (reference sequence). V was clipped by 2 bases and J by 0 bases, with 21 bases between them. The CDR3 DNA follows: TGTGCCAGCAGCCAATCGGAGGGGCCGCCCGCCTTAAGCACAGATACGCAGTATTTT. Translation: CASSQSEGPPALSTDTQYF.

This clonotype has more than one count but fewer than ten. V gene TRBV27 combines with J gene TRBJ1-5, with D uncertain. Deletions cut 2 bases from V and 7 bases from J, with 6 bases between. The CDR3 length is 12 residues. Germline V gives CDR1 MNHEY, CDR2 SMNVEV (reference sequence). The CDR3 is CASSLIGQPQHF. The DNA for the CDR3 is TGTGCCAGCAGTTTAATCGGGCAGCCCCAGCATTTT.

This clonotype was detected ten times or more. The chain joins TRBV12-3 or TRBV12-4 to TRBJ2-5, with TRBD2 matching over 9 bases. The CDR3 has 15 residues. With V trimmed by 7 bases and J by 5 bases, 11 bases remained unmatched. The CDR3 bases are TGTGCCAGCAATTCCGCGGGGGGGCGCGGGGAGACCCAGTACTTC. Its protein is CASNSAGGRGETQYF.

The chain has TRBV7-8 and TRBJ2-1; the D call may be TRBD1 or TRBD2 (5 bases each). Deletions cut 4 bases from V and 3 bases from J, with 13 bases between. Germline lookup yields CDR1 SGHVS and CDR2 FQNEAQ. The CDR3 runs 15 residues. The chain's CDR3 is CASSYGTPVYNEQFF. The CDR3 DNA is TGTGCCAGCAGCTATGGGACGCCAGTCTACAATGAGCAGTTCTTC.

This clonotype occurred a few times. J is TRBJ2-3 and V is TRBV12-3 or TRBV12-4; D gene ambiguous. The ends were cut back, 11 bases at V and 4 bases at J, with 10 bases in the middle. CDR3 length equals 11 residues. The CDR3 nucleotides are TGTGCCTCCGAAGGGTCAGATACGCAGTATTTT. As protein: CASEGSDTQYF.

Only a few counts were recorded for this clonotype. Here the CDR3 reads CASSLWSEGARSETQYF. The CDR3 bases are TGTGCCAGCAGTTTGTGGAGTGAGGGGGCGCGCTCGGAGACCCAGTACTTC. The chain is built from TRBV28 and TRBJ2-5, with 7 nucleotides matching TRBD1. The CDR3 runs to 17 residues. Trimming took 3 bases from V and 5 from J; bases not matched to a gene: 15. CDR1 and CDR2 (germline): MDHEN, SYDVKM.

This sequence joins TRBV12-3 or TRBV12-4 and TRBJ1-6; 10 bases are a match to TRBD1. Germline trimming cut 6 bases from V and 7 bases from J; bases unmatched to any gene: 3. The CDR3 has 14 amino acids. The CDR3 reads CASRLGQGNSPLHF. DNA for the CDR3: TGTGCCAGCAGACTGGGACAGGGGAATTCACCCCTCCACTTT.

This clonotype turned up a few times. The gene calls are TRBV6-2 or TRBV6-3 and TRBJ1-2; D remains ambiguous. V was clipped by 0 bases and J by 7 bases, with 15 bases between them. Germline CDR1 and CDR2: MNHEY and SVGEGT. CDR3 length: 15 residues. The CDR3 is CASSYSMNAASGYTF. The DNA for the CDR3 is TGTGCCAGCAGTTACTCGATGAATGCGGCGAGTGGCTACACCTTC.

The V gene is TRBV25-1, the J gene TRBJ1-1, with D possibly TRBD1 on 5 matching bases. V lost 3 bases and J 6 bases, leaving 17 bases between the germline ends. Per germline, CDR1 MGHDK and CDR2 SYGVNS. The CDR3 contains 15 residues. This chain's CDR3 is CASSEFGTLVSEAFF. In DNA, the CDR3 is TGTGCCAGCAGTGAGTTCGGGACCCTGGTTTCTGAAGCTTTCTTT.

The chain employs TRBV7-6 and TRBJ2-3; TRBD2 matches 10 bases. The V and J ends lost 0 bases and 6 bases, in that order; junction bases with no gene match: 15. The CDR3 runs 19 residues. The germline V gene has CDR1 SGHVS and CDR2 FNYEAQ. CDR3 DNA sequence: TGTGCCAGCAGCTTAGCCCTCTGGGCTAGCGGGGGCCCGACGGATACGCAGTATTTT. Its protein product is CASSLALWASGGPTDTQYF.

Only a few counts were recorded for this clonotype. J is TRBJ1-1 and V is TRBV29-1, with 12 nucleotides matching TRBD1. This CDR3 region has 15 residues. J was trimmed by 3 bases and V by 1 base; bases with no gene match: 3. From germline, CDR1 is SQVTM and CDR2 ANQGSEA. CDR3 residues: CSVEGGQGADTEAFF. CDR3 nucleotides: TGCAGCGTTGAAGGGGGACAGGGGGCGGACACTGAAGCTTTCTTT.

The CDR3 spells CASSILGGQYNEQFF. DNA for the CDR3: TGTGCCAGTAGTATACTGGGGGGCCAATACAATGAGCAGTTCTTC. The chain employs TRBV19 and TRBJ2-1; D is perhaps TRBD1 or TRBD2 (6 bases each). The V and J ends lost 2 bases and 4 bases respectively, with 12 bases between them. Germline CDR1 reads LNHDA; CDR2 reads SQIVND (reference sequence). CDR3 size: 15 residues.